The 25 T cell receptor beta chains below all came from one sample that was sequenced in a study of T-cell reconstitution after alpha-beta-depleted transplantation in children. Unique molecular identifiers tagged the TCRbeta library. TCRdb reanalysed the PCR reads using MiXCR and keeps one entry per CDR3 protein. The sample consists of almost 500,000 distinct CDR3 sequences, about 10% of them appearing once. Source: PBMCs, taken before TCRalphabeta/CD19-depleted stem cell transplant. These receptors were taken from a child aged 2-15 years with inherited bone marrow failure, due to receive a stem cell transplant.

The CDR3 loop reads CASSHPQGVNTEAFF. The CDR3 region has the DNA TGTGCCAGCAGCCACCCACAGGGGGTGAACACTGAAGCTTTCTTT. The genes are TRBV7-9 and TRBJ1-1, with 8 bases that match TRBD1. The V segment lost 5 bases and the J segment 0 bases; nucleotides outside the gene matches: 5. Germline V gene sequence: CDR1 SEHNR, CDR2 FQNEAQ (reference sequence). This CDR3 is 15 amino acids long.

In its sample, this clonotype was seen many times. The chain carries TRBV4-3 and TRBJ2-3; the D gene could be TRBD1 or TRBD2 (6 bases each). Per the germline V gene, CDR1 is LGHNA and CDR2 is YSLEER. The CDR3 has 14 amino acids. Trimming pared 1 base from V and 4 bases from J, leaving 9 bases between. The CDR3 loop is CASSQGRGADTQYF. CDR3 DNA sequence: TGCGCCAGCAGCCAAGGAAGGGGGGCAGATACGCAGTATTTT.

The chain carries TRBV27 and TRBJ2-2; tentative D call: TRBD2 (5 bases). The V gene's germline CDR1 is MNHEY and CDR2 SMNVEV (reference sequence). CDR3 length equals 16 residues. The V end lost 5 bases, the J end lost 5 bases, and 18 bases lay between the germline ends. The CDR3 sequence: CASSASRAVRTGELFF. The DNA for the CDR3 is TGTGCCAGCAGTGCCTCGAGGGCTGTGAGGACCGGGGAGCTGTTTTTT.

This clonotype has a count of ten or more. The rearrangement joins TRBV29-1 to TRBJ2-1; no firm D call. Germline V CDR1 and CDR2: SQVTM, ANQGSEA. CDR3 length equals 13 residues. V was shortened by 0 bases and J by 3 bases, with 6 bases between the two germline ends. CDR3 loop: CSVEDEGYNEQFF. The CDR3, as DNA: TGCAGCGTTGAAGATGAAGGCTACAATGAGCAGTTCTTC.

This clonotype was picked up a small number of times. This clone may be a read error of a much larger clone one base away. The J gene is TRBJ2-7, the V gene TRBV28; D is unclear. The CDR3 contains 14 residues. The germline CDR1 and CDR2 sequences are MDHEN and SYDVKM. Trimming pared 5 bases from V and 6 bases from J, leaving 17 bases between. CDR3 residues: CASSPPWVGPEQYF. CDR3 DNA sequence: TGTGCCAGCAGTCCGCCCTGGGTTGGACCCGAGCAGTACTTC.

Concerning this clonotype itself: This sequence may be a read error, since a much larger clone differs from it by one base. The V gene is TRBV24-1, the J gene TRBJ2-5; 11 bases map to TRBD1. The germline V gene has CDR1 KGHDR and CDR2 SFDVKD. The CDR3 is 16 amino acids. CDR3 coding DNA: TGTGCCACCTGTGATAACGACGGGACAGGGGGGGAGACCCAGTACTTC. This gives the protein CATCDNDGTGGETQYF.

In this sample, this clonotype turned up many times. The CDR3 nucleotides read TGTGCCAGCAGTTTTGGGGGCGCGGGGGAGACCCAGTACTTC. As protein: CASSFGGAGETQYF. This rearrangement joins TRBV12-3 or TRBV12-4 to TRBJ2-5; either TRBD1 or TRBD2 may supply D (6 bases each). Trimming cost V 3 bases and J 5 bases, with 13 bases left between them. The CDR3 is 14 amino acids.

This chain connects TRBV30 to TRBJ1-5; no reliable D call. Germline CDR1 reads GTSNPN; CDR2 reads SVGIG (reference sequence). The CDR3 is 12 residues long. V lost 3 bases and J lost 7, with 10 bases in between. CDR3 amino acids: CAWSYTWQPQHF. CDR3 nucleotide sequence: TGTGCCTGGAGCTATACTTGGCAGCCCCAGCATTTT.

In this sample, this clonotype turned up many times. CDR3 loop: CASSSGFASYEQYF. The CDR3 DNA follows: TGTGCCAGCAGTTCAGGGTTCGCTTCCTACGAGCAGTACTTC. V gene TRBV27 combines with J gene TRBJ2-7, with D maybe TRBD1 (5 bases). Trimming took 4 bases from V and 1 from J, leaving 11 bases between them. The CDR3 length is 14 residues. CDR1 and CDR2 (germline): MNHEY, SMNVEV (reference sequence).

This clonotype was counted ten times or more. The CDR3 bases are TGCAGTGCTAGAGATCGTAGTAGCGGGGGCTACAATGAGCAGTTCTTC. Protein product: CSARDRSSGGYNEQFF. The chain employs TRBV20-1 and TRBJ2-1, with 9 bases aligning to TRBD2. V dropped 0 bases and J dropped 3; count of bases not matched to a gene: 6. Germline loops: CDR1 DFQATT, CDR2 SNEGSKA (reference sequence). The CDR3 is 16 residues long.

This clonotype was seen ten or more times. This chain links TRBV5-4 with TRBJ2-5; 9 positions match TRBD2. V lost 8 bases to trimming and J lost 4 bases; unmatched junction nucleotides: 6. The CDR3 extends over 13 amino acids. Germline V gives CDR1 SGHNT, CDR2 YYREEE (reference sequence). CDR3: CARSGGLGETQYF. The CDR3 DNA sequence: TGTGCCAGGAGCGGGGGGTTGGGAGAGACCCAGTACTTC.

This clonotype was counted at least ten times. J is TRBJ1-6 and V is TRBV11-3; maybe TRBD1 (5 bases). The V and J ends lost 1 base and 10 bases respectively, with 23 bases between them. Looked up from germline, CDR1 is SGHNT and CDR2 is YENEEA. This CDR3 contains 18 residues. The CDR3 DNA sequence: TGTGCCAGCAGCTTAGTCGGGGCAGGGTATTCGACGAACTCACCCCTCCACTTT. This translates into CASSLVGAGYSTNSPLHF.

This clonotype has a count of ten or more. V usage is TRBV11-2 and J usage is TRBJ1-2; D not certain. Germline CDR1 and CDR2: SGHAT and FQNNGV. Between the trimmed V and J ends, which lost 6 bases and 4 bases, there was a span of 12 bases. The CDR3 loop spans 13 amino acids. This CDR3 is CASSRDMAYGYTF. CDR3 DNA: TGTGCCAGCAGTCGAGACATGGCCTATGGCTACACCTTC. Looking up the rest from reference TRBV11-2 and TRBJ1-2 gives the full variable domain: EAGVAQSPRYKIIEKRQSVAFWCNPISGHATLYWYQQILGQGPKLLIQFQNNGVVDDSQLPKDRFSAERLKGVDSTLKIQPAKLEDSAVYLCASSRDMAYGYTFGSGTRLTVV.

The sample holds many counts of this clonotype. This chain joins TRBV20-1 and TRBJ2-1; D remains ambiguous. The germline V gene has CDR1 DFQATT and CDR2 SNEGSKA (reference sequence). This CDR3 has 13 amino acids. Trimming left V 3 bases short and J 6 bases short, with 12 bases between. CDR3 nucleotides: TGCAGTGCTAGCGGCGTGGGCATCAATGAGCAGTTCTTC. This sequence encodes CSASGVGINEQFF.

The V gene is TRBV20-1, the J gene TRBJ2-7; no reliable D call. In germline, CDR1 is DFQATT, CDR2 SNEGSKA (reference sequence). Trimming cost V 5 bases and J 3 bases, with 20 bases left between them. This CDR3 has 15 residues. The CDR3 bases are TGCAGTGCTCCGATTGGGGTTGCGCCCCGCTACGAGCAGTACTTC. It specifies CSAPIGVAPRYEQYF.

This clonotype was picked up many times. The chain joins TRBV20-1 to TRBJ2-2; 8 bases map to TRBD2. The V gene's germline CDR1 is DFQATT and CDR2 SNEGSKA (reference sequence). This CDR3 has 15 residues. Losses at the gene ends were 5 bases for V and 4 bases for J; bases not matched to a gene: 9. The CDR3 coding sequence is TGCAGTGCTTTCCCCGAAGCGGGAGTCACCGGGGAGCTGTTTTTT. Protein: CSAFPEAGVTGELFF.

In its sample, this clonotype was seen many times. J is TRBJ2-5 and V is TRBV20-1; 9 positions agree with TRBD2. Germline CDR1 is DFQATT and CDR2 is SNEGSKA (reference sequence). CDR3 length: 13 amino acids. V lost 6 bases, J lost 2 bases, and 4 bases stayed unmatched. The CDR3 sequence is CSALAGTQETQYF. CDR3 nucleotides: TGCAGTGCCCTAGCGGGGACGCAAGAGACCCAGTACTTC.

CDR3 sequence (DNA): TGTGCCAGCAGCTTCGCGGCTAGCGGGGCCTTAACCTACGAGCAGTACTTC. Protein product: CASSFAASGALTYEQYF. V is TRBV7-2 and J is TRBJ2-7, with 9 bases fitting TRBD2. Germline trimming cut 3 bases from V and 2 bases from J; bases unmatched to any gene: 11. Germline values: CDR1 SGHTA, CDR2 FQGNSA. CDR3 length: 17 residues.

Many counts were recorded for this clonotype. V gene TRBV19 combines with J gene TRBJ2-3; 13 bases align to TRBD2. In germline, CDR1 is LNHDA, CDR2 SQIVND (reference sequence). CDR3 length: 14 amino acids. With V trimmed by 10 bases and J by 3 bases, 4 bases remained unmatched. Here the CDR3 reads CATGLAGVTDTQYF. DNA of the CDR3: TGTGCCACTGGACTAGCGGGAGTAACAGATACGCAGTATTTT. Supplemented by reference TRBV19 and TRBJ2-3, the full variable domain reads DGGITQSPKYLFRKEGQNVTLSCEQNLNHDAMYWYRQDPGQGLRLIYYSQIVNDFQKGDIAEGYSVSREKKESFPLTVTSAQKNPTAFYLCATGLAGVTDTQYFGPGTRLTVL.

This clonotype was counted at least ten times. CDR3 amino acids: CASSLILALTYEQYF. DNA for the CDR3: TGTGCCAGCAGTTTGATCCTAGCTCTCACCTACGAGCAGTACTTC. The chain uses TRBV12-3 or TRBV12-4 and TRBJ2-7, with D maybe TRBD2 (5 bases). CDR3 length: 15 amino acids. Trimming took 3 bases from V and 2 from J, leaving 14 bases between them.

This clonotype was observed at least ten times. V is TRBV19 and J is TRBJ2-2, with 13 bases aligning to TRBD2. Germline V CDR1 and CDR2: LNHDA, SQIVND (reference sequence). V shed 9 bases and J 1 base; nucleotides not matched to a gene: 8. This CDR3 has 17 residues. CDR3 DNA sequence: TGTGCCAGATGGGGACTAGCGGGGCAACAGAACACCGGGGAGCTGTTTTTT. Translation gives CARWGLAGQQNTGELFF.

The sample holds many counts of this clonotype. The chain carries TRBV7-2 and TRBJ1-6, with no clear D. Deletions cut 2 bases from V and 10 bases from J, with 12 bases between. The CDR3 totals 14 residues. The germline gives CDR1 SGHTA, CDR2 FQGNSA. CDR3 bases: TGTGCCAGCAGCTTAAGACTACGGGAATCACCCCTCCACTTT. It codes for CASSLRLRESPLHF.

Many counts were recorded for this clonotype. This chain links TRBV7-8 with TRBJ2-7; TRBD2 aligns across 11 bases. The germline gives CDR1 SGHVS, CDR2 FQNEAQ. The CDR3 runs 15 residues. Unmatched junction bases numbered 5, after V lost 0 bases and J lost 7 bases. The CDR3 region has the DNA TGTGCCAGCAGCTTAGCGCAACTAGCGGGAGAAGAGCAGTACTTC. Its translation: CASSLAQLAGEEQYF. Drawing the rest from reference TRBV7-8 and TRBJ2-7, the complete variable domain is GAGVSQSPRYKVAKRGQDVALRCDPISGHVSLFWYQQALGQGPEFLTYFQNEAQLDKSGLPSDRFFAERPEGSVSTLKIQRTQQEDSAVYLCASSLAQLAGEEQYFGPGTRLTVT.

The table lists this clonotype with many counts. The chain links TRBV16 to TRBJ1-2; 7 bases match TRBD1. Germline V gives CDR1 KGHSY, CDR2 FQNENV. This CDR3 has 15 amino acids. V dropped 3 bases and J dropped 6; count of bases not matched to a gene: 10. The CDR3 bases are TGTGCCAGCAGCCATATCCGGACAGGTTGGGATGGCTACACCTTC. Residues: CASSHIRTGWDGYTF. Full variable domain (rest looked up from reference TRBV16 and TRBJ1-2): GEEVAQTPKHLVRGEGQKAKLYCAPIKGHSYVFWYQQVLKNEFKFLISFQNENVFDETGMPKERFSAKCLPNSPCSLEIQATKLEDSAVYFCASSHIRTGWDGYTFGSGTRLTVV.

This clonotype has a handful of counts. V gene TRBV29-1 combines with J gene TRBJ1-1; 9 bases align to TRBD1. Germline V gene lookup returns CDR1 SQVTM and CDR2 ANQGSEA. V lost 6 bases and J lost 5; bases outside the gene matches: 7. The CDR3 spans 13 residues. CDR3 amino acids: CSVGGQGGTEAFF. In DNA form, the CDR3 reads TGCAGCGTCGGGGGACAGGGAGGAACTGAAGCTTTCTTT.